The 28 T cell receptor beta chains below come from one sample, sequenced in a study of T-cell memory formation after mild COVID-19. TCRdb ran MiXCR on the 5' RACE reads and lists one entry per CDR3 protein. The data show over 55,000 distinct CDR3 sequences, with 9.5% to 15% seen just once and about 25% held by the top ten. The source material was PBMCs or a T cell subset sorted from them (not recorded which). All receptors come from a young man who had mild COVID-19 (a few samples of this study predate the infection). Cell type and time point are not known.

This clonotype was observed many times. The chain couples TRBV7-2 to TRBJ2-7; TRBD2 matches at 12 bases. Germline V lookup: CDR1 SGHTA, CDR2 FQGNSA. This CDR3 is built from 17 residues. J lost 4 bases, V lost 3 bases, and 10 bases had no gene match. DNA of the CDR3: TGTGCCAGCAGCTTTTCTAGCGGGGGGGGCTCGATATACGAGCAGTACTTC. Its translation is CASSFSSGGGSIYEQYF.

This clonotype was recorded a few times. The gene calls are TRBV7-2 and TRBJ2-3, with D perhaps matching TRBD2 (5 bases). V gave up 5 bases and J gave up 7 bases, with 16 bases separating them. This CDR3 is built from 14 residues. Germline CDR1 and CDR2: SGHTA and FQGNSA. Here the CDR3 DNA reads TGTGCCAGCAGCCCGACGAGGGCGGGCAATACGCAGTATTTT. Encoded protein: CASSPTRAGNTQYF.

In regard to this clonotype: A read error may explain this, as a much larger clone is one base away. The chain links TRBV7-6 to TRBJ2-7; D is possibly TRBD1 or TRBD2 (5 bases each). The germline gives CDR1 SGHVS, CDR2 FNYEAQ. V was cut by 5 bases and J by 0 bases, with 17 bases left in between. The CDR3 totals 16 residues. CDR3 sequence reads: CASSRSGRGDSYEQYF. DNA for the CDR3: TGTGCCAGCAGCCGTTCGGGTAGAGGGGACTCCTACGAGCAGTACTTC.

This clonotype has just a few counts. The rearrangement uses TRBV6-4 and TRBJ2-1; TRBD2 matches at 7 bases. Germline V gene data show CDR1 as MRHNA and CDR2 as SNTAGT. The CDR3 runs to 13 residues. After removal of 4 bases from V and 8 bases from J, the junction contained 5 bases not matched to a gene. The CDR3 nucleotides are TGTGCCAGCAGTGTCGATGGGGGGGATGAGCAGTTCTTC. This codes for CASSVDGGDEQFF.

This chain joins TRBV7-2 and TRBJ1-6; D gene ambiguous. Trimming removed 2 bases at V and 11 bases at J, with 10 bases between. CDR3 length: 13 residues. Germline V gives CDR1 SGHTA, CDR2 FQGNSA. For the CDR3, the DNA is TGTGCCAGCAGCTTAACAACCGCCCCACCCCTCCACTTT. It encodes CASSLTTAPPLHF.

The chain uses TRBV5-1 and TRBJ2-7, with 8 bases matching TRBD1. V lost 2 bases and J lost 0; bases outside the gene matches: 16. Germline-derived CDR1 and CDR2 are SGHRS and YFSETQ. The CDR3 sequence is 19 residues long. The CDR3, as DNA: TGCGCCAGCAGCTTTTCTTTGGCAGGGGGCAGGGGACACTCCTACGAGCAGTACTTC. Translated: CASSFSLAGGRGHSYEQYF. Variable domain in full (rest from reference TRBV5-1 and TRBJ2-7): KAGVTQTPRYLIKTRGQQVTLSCSPISGHRSVSWYQQTPGQGLQFLFEYFSETQRNKGNFPGRFSGRQFSNSRSEMNVSTLELGDSALYLCASSFSLAGGRGHSYEQYFGPGTRLTVT.

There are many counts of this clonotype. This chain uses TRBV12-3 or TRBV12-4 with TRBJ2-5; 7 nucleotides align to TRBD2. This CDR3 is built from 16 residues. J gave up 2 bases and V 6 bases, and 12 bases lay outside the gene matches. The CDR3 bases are TGTGCCAGCAGCCGGGGGTCCGGGGGGAATCAAGAGACCCAGTACTTC. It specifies CASSRGSGGNQETQYF.

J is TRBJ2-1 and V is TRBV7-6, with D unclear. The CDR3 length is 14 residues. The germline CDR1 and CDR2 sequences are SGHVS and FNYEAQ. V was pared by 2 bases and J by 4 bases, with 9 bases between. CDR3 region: CASSLLGPYNEQFF. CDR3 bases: TGTGCCAGCAGCTTACTCGGGCCATACAATGAGCAGTTCTTC.

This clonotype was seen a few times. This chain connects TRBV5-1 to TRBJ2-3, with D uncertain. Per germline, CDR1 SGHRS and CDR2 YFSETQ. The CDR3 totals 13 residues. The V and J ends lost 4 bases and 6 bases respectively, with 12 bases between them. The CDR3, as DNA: TGCGCCAGCAGCCCTATAGTACGGGATACGCAGTATTTT. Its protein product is CASSPIVRDTQYF.

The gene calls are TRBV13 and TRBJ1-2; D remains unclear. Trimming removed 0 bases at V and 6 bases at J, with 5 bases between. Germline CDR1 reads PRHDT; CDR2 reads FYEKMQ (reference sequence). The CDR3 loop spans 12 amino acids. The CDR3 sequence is CASSLGYHGYTF. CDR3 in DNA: TGTGCCAGCAGCTTAGGGTATCATGGCTACACCTTC.

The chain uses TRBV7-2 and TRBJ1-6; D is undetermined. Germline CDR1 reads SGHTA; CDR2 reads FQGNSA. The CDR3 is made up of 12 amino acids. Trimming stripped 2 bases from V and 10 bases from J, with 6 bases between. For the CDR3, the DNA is TGTGCCAGCAGCTTAACGGACTCACCCCTCCACTTT. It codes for CASSLTDSPLHF.

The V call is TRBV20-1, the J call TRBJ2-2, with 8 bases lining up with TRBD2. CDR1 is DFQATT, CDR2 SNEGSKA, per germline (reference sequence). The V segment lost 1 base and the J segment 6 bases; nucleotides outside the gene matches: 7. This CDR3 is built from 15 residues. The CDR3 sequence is CSARGFSAGAGELFF. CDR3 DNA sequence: TGCAGTGCTAGAGGGTTTTCAGCGGGGGCCGGGGAGCTGTTTTTT.

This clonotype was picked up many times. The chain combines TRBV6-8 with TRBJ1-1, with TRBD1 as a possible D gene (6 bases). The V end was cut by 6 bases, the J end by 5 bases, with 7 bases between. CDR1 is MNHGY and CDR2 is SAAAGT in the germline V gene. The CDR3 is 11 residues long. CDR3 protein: CASRGQTEAFF. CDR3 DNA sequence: TGTGCCAGCAGAGGACAGACTGAAGCTTTCTTT.

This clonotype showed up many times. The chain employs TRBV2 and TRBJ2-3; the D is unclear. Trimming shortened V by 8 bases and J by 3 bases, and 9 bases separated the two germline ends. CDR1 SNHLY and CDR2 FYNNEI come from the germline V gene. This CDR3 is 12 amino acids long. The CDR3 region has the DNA TGTGCCAGCGACCCGGCAACAGATACGCAGTATTTT. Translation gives CASDPATDTQYF.

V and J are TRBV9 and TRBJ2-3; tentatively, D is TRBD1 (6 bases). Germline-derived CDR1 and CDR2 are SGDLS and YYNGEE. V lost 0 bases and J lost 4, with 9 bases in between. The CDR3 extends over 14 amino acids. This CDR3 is CASSVAAGADTQYF. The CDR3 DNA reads TGTGCCAGCAGCGTAGCGGCAGGGGCAGATACGCAGTATTTT.

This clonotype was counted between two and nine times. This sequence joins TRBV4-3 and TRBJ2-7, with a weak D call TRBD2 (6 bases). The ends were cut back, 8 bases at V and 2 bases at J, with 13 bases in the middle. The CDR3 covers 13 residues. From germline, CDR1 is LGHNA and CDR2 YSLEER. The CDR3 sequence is CASSGGVAYEQYF. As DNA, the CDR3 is TGCGCCAGCTCCGGCGGGGTCGCCTACGAGCAGTACTTC.

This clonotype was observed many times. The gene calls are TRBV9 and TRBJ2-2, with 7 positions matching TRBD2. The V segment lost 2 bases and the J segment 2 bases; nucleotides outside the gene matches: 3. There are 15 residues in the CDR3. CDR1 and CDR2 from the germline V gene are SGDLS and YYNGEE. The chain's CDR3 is CASSVSGSNTGELFF. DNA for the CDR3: TGTGCCAGCAGCGTTAGCGGGTCCAACACCGGGGAGCTGTTTTTT.

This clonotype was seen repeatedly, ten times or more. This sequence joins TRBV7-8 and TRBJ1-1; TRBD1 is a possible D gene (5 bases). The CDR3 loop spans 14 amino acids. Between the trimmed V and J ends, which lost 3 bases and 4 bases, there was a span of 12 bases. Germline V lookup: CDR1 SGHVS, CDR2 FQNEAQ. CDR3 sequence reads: CASSLYWGGTEAFF. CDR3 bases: TGTGCCAGCAGCTTGTACTGGGGGGGCACTGAAGCTTTCTTT.

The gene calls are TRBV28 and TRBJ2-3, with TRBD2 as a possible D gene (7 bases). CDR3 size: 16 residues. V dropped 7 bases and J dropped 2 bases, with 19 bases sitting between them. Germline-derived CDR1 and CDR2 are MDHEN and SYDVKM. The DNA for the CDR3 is TGTGCCAGCACTTTCCATGCGGGGGCGAACACAGATACGCAGTATTTT. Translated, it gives CASTFHAGANTDTQYF.

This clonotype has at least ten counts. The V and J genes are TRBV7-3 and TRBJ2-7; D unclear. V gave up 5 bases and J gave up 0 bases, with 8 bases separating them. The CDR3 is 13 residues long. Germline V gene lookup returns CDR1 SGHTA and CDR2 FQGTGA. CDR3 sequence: CASSPYNSYEQYF. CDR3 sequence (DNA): TGTGCCAGCAGCCCTTATAACTCCTACGAGCAGTACTTC.

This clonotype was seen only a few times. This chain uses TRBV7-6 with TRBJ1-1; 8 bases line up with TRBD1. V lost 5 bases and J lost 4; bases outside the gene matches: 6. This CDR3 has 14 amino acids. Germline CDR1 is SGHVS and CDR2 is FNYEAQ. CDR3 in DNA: TGTGCCAGCAGCGTCCAGGGGGCGGGCACTGAAGCTTTCTTT. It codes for CASSVQGAGTEAFF.

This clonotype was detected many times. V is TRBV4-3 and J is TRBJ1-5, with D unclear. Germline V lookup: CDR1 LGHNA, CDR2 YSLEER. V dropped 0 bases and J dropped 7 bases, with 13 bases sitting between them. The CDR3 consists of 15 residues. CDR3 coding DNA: TGCGCCAGCAGCCAAGATAGGTCTGAGAGGCAGCCCCAGCATTTT. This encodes CASSQDRSERQPQHF.

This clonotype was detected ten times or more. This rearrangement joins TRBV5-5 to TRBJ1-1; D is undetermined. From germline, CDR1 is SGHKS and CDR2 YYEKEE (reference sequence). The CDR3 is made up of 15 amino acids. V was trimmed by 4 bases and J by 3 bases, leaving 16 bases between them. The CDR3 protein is CASSTAAEGYTEAFF. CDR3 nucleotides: TGTGCCAGCAGCACCGCGGCAGAGGGATACACTGAAGCTTTCTTT.

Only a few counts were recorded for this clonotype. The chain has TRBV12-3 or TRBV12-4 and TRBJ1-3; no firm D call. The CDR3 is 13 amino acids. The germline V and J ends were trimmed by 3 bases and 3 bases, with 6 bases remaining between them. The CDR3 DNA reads TGTGCCAGCAGTTTGACACTTGGAAACACCATATATTTT. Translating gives CASSLTLGNTIYF.

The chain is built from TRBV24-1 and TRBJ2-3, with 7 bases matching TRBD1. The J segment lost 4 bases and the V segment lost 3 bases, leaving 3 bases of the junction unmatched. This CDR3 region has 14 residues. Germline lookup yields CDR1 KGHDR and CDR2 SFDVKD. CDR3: CATSDHQGADTQYF. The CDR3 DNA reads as TGTGCCACCAGTGATCACCAGGGGGCAGATACGCAGTATTTT.

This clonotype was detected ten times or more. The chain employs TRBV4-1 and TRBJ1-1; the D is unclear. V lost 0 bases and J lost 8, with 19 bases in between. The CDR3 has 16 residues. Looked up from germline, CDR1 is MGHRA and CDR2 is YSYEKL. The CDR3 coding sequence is TGCGCCAGCAGCCAAGATTCGGGTAACCTCCTCCTCGAAGCTTTCTTT. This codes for CASSQDSGNLLLEAFF.

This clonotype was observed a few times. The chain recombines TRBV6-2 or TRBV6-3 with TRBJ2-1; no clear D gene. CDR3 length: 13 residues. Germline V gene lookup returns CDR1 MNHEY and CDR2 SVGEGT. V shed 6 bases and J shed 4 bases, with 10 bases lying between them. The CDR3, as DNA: TGTGCCAGCAGCCGGCTAAGATACAATGAGCAGTTCTTC. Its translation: CASSRLRYNEQFF.

The CDR3 nucleotides read TGTGCCACCAGCAGGGGGGCTAGCGGGGGTCCCTACGAGCAGTACTTC. Translating it yields CATSRGASGGPYEQYF. This sequence joins TRBV15 and TRBJ2-7; 10 bases are a match to TRBD2. Germline V CDR1 and CDR2: LNHNV, YYDKDF (reference sequence). The V gene end was trimmed by 3 bases and the J gene end by 2 bases; junction bases not matched to a gene: 7. The CDR3 extends over 16 amino acids.